These T cell receptor beta chains were read from a single sample in a study of T cells in Graves' hyperthyroidism and ophthalmopathy. TCRdb re-analysed the multiplex PCR reads in MiXCR, keeping a single row per CDR3 protein. Found here are 640,000 or so distinct CDR3 sequences, over 12% of them singletons; the top ten hold around 7%. Sequenced sample: blood. The receptors come from a woman aged 18 to 35 with Graves' ophthalmopathy. CDR3s include the opening cysteine and the closing phenylalanine or tryptophan. A D gene is named only where the DNA matches it firmly. Expanded clones are given a class, and other clones once, few, many or no size at all.

size: few; J: TRBJ1-1; V: TRBV6-1; D: TRBD1; length: 14; CDR3: CASSFRDRFSEAFF; DNA: TGTGCCAGCAGCTTCCGGGACAGGTTTTCTGAAGCTTTCTTT
size: many; J: TRBJ2-5; V: TRBV7-2; D: .; length: 14; CDR3: CASSKRHAREAQYF; DNA: TGTGCCAGCAGCAAACGCCATGCCCGAGAGGCCCAGTACTTC
size: many; J: TRBJ2-3; V: TRBV6-2/TRBV6-3; D: TRBD1; length: 16; CDR3: CASSTLTGDHRDTQYF; DNA: TGTGCCAGCAGTACATTGACAGGGGACCACCGCGATACGCAGTATTTT
size: few; J: TRBJ2-1; V: TRBV6-2/TRBV6-3; D: .; length: 15; CDR3: CASSYGERSYNEQFF; DNA: TGTGCCAGCAGTTACGGCGAGCGCTCCTACAATGAGCAGTTCTTC
size: few; J: TRBJ2-2; V: TRBV5-1; D: .; length: 14; CDR3: CASSFVSDTGELFF; DNA: TGCGCCAGCAGCTTCGTATCGGACACCGGGGAGCTGTTTTTT
size: .; J: TRBJ2-3; V: TRBV4-2; D: TRBD2; length: 15; CDR3: CASGPSSSGRDTQYF; DNA: TGTGCCAGCGGCCCGTCGAGCAGCGGGAGGGATACGCAGTATTTT
size: many; J: TRBJ2-7; V: TRBV27; D: .; length: 14; CDR3: CASSLAGQYYEQYF; DNA: TGTGCCAGCAGTTTGGCTGGACAGTATTACGAGCAGTACTTC
size: .; J: TRBJ2-2; V: TRBV19; D: .; length: 12; CDR3: CASRPRGGELFF; DNA: TGTGCCAGTAGACCTAGGGGCGGGGAGCTGTTTTTT
size: .; J: TRBJ2-5; V: TRBV9; D: TRBD2; length: 15; CDR3: CASSVNAGVEETQYF; DNA: TGTGCCAGCAGCGTAAACGCGGGGGTTGAGGAGACCCAGTACTTC
size: .; J: TRBJ1-1; V: TRBV7-9; D: TRBD1; length: 14; CDR3: CASRRTGGRTEAFF; DNA: TGTGCCAGCAGGCGGACAGGGGGCCGGACTGAAGCTTTCTTT
size: .; J: TRBJ1-6; V: TRBV9; D: TRBD1; length: 12; CDR3: CASSLARGPLHF; DNA: TGTGCCAGCAGCTTAGCCAGGGGGCCCCTCCACTTT
size: many; J: TRBJ2-2; V: TRBV5-1; D: .; length: 15; CDR3: CASSSDSPHTGELFF; DNA: TGCGCCAGCAGCTCGGACAGCCCCCACACCGGGGAGCTGTTTTTT
size: many; J: TRBJ2-6; V: TRBV2; D: .; length: 15; CDR3: CASKGGTAGANVLTF; DNA: TGTGCCAGCAAGGGGGGAACGGCTGGGGCCAACGTCCTGACTTTC
size: few; J: TRBJ2-5; V: TRBV5-1; D: .; length: 17; CDR3: CASSSGGGTGYQETQYF; DNA: TGCGCCAGCAGCTCGGGAGGAGGAACAGGGTACCAAGAGACCCAGTACTTC